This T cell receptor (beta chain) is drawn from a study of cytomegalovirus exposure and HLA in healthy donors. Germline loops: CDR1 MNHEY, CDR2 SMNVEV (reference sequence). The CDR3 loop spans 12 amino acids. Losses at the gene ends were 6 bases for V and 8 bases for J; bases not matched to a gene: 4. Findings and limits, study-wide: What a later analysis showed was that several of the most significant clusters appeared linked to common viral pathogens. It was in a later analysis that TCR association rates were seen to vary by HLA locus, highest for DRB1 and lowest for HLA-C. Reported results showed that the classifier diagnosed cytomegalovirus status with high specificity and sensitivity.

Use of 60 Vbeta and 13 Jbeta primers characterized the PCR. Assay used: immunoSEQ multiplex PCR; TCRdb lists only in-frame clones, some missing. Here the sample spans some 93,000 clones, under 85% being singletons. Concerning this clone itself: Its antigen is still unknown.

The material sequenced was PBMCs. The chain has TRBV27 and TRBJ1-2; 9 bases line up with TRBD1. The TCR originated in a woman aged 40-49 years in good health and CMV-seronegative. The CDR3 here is CASRTGGKGYTF. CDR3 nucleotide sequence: TGTGCCAGCAGGACAGGGGGAAAAGGCTACACCTTC.